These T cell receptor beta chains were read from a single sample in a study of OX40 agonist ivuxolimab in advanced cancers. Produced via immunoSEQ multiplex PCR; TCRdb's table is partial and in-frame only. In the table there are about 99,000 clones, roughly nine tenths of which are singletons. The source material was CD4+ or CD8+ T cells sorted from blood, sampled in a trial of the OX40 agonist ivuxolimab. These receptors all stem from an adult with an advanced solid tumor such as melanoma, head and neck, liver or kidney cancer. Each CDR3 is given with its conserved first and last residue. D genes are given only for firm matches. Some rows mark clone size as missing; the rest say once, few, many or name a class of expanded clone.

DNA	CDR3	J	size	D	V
TGTGCCAGCAGCTTAGGCGGTCCATACAATGAGCAGTTCTTC	CASSLGGPYNEQFF	TRBJ2-1	-	-	TRBV7-2
TGTGCCAGCAGCTTTAACCAAGATACGCAGTATTTT	CASSFNQDTQYF	TRBJ2-3	-	-	TRBV7-9
TGTGCCAGCAGGGGGACTAGCGGTAAAAACATTCAGTACTTC	CASRGTSGKNIQYF	TRBJ2-4	once	TRBD2	TRBV7-2
TGTGCCATCAGTGAGGGGGGCACCCAAGAGACCCAGTACTTC	CAISEGGTQETQYF	TRBJ2-5	-	-	TRBV10-3
TGCGCCAGCAGGGCTGGACCCGGCGGTGAGCAGTTCTTC	CASRAGPGGEQFF	TRBJ2-1	-	-	TRBV5-1
TGTGCCAGCAGTTCACAAGAGACCCAGTACTTC	CASSSQETQYF	TRBJ2-5	-	-	TRBV6-6
TGTGCCAGCAGTTACCCGACTAGCGGGAGGGGGAACACCGGGGAGCTGTTTTTT	CASSYPTSGRGNTGELFF	TRBJ2-2	-	TRBD2	TRBV2
TGTGCCAGCAGTAGGCAAGGGGGCGCATCCTACGAGCAGTACTTC	CASSRQGGASYEQYF	TRBJ2-7	-	TRBD1	TRBV7-2
TGCAGCGTTGAAGGGCAGGGTATCAAAGGCAATGAGCAGTTCTTC	CSVEGQGIKGNEQFF	TRBJ2-1	-	-	TRBV29-1
TGCGCCAGCAGAAAGGGTGGAGGGGACTACCTACAAAACACAGATACGCAGTATTTT	CASRKGGGDYLQNTDTQYF	TRBJ2-3	-	TRBD2	TRBV4-1
TGTGCCAGTAGCCCAGATGGGGTTTCACCCCTCCACTTT	CASSPDGVSPLHF	TRBJ1-6	-	-	TRBV19
TGTGCCAGCAGCTTGGGTCGCGGGAGCGGGTCCTACGAGCAGTACTTC	CASSLGRGSGSYEQYF	TRBJ2-7	-	TRBD2	TRBV5-4
TGTGCCAGCAGCTTAACTAGCGGGGAAGGTTACAATGAGCAGTTCTTC	CASSLTSGEGYNEQFF	TRBJ2-1	-	TRBD2	TRBV7-7
TGTGCCAGCAGCGTTTCCGGCCGTGAAGCTTTCTTT	CASSVSGREAFF	TRBJ1-1	-	-	TRBV9
TGTGCCAGCAGCTGGGACAGGTCCGAGCAGTACTTC	CASSWDRSEQYF	TRBJ2-7	-	TRBD1	TRBV7-9
TGTGCCAGTAGTATCCGGGCGGAGGCTCCTTTAGCCCAGCATTTT	CASSIRAEAPLAQHF	TRBJ1-5	many	-	TRBV19
TGTGCCATCAGTGAACGGCAGGGCAACAATCAGCCCCAGCATTTT	CAISERQGNNQPQHF	TRBJ1-5	-	-	TRBV10-3
TGTGCCAGTAGTGCCGCCGGGACAGGGGGTTTCGAGCAGTACTTC	CASSAAGTGGFEQYF	TRBJ2-7	once	TRBD1	TRBV19
TGTGCCAGTAGTACCGGGATCTCCAACTACGAGCAGTACTTC	CASSTGISNYEQYF	TRBJ2-7	-	-	TRBV19
TGTGCCAGCAGACCTCCCAGTAGAGATACGCAGTATTTT	CASRPPSRDTQYF	TRBJ2-3	-	-	TRBV7-2
TGTGCCAGCAGCTTTACAGGGGGCTCTGGGGCCAACGTCCTGACTTTC	CASSFTGGSGANVLTF	TRBJ2-6	-	TRBD1	TRBV7-2
TGTGCCAGCAGTTACTCAGTTCCCCAAGATACGCAGTATTTT	CASSYSVPQDTQYF	TRBJ2-3	-	-	TRBV6-6
TGTGCCAGCAGTGACTGGCAGAACACTGAAGCTTTCTTT	CASSDWQNTEAFF	TRBJ1-1	-	-	TRBV6-4
TGTGCCAGCAGCTTAGGACTAGCGGATACGCAGTATTTT	CASSLGLADTQYF	TRBJ2-3	-	TRBD2	TRBV11-2
TGTGCCAGCAGCCAGGGTTTTGCCACTGAAGCTTTCTTT	CASSQGFATEAFF	TRBJ1-1	-	-	TRBV28
TGTGCCAGCAGACTAAGTATAGCGGCCAGATACGAGCAGTACTTC	CASRLSIAARYEQYF	TRBJ2-7	once	-	TRBV28
TGTGCCAGCAGCCCCACAGGGGGTTTCGGGGAGCTGTTTTTT	CASSPTGGFGELFF	TRBJ2-2	-	TRBD1	TRBV7-3
TGTGCCAGCAGCCTTGAGGGACAGGGATACTACGAGCAGTACTTC	CASSLEGQGYYEQYF	TRBJ2-7	-	TRBD1	TRBV4-2
TGTGCCAGCAGACCCGGTAGTGGAGCCTACGAGCAGTACTTC	CASRPGSGAYEQYF	TRBJ2-7	-	-	TRBV13
TGTGCCAGCTCACCGAACGCGGGAAGGACTAATGAAAAACTGTTTTTT	CASSPNAGRTNEKLFF	TRBJ1-4	-	-	TRBV18
TGCGCCAGCAGTCACCCAAATTTGCCGTGGGGGCTAGAGACCCAGTACTTC	CASSHPNLPWGLETQYF	TRBJ2-5	-	-	TRBV23-1
TGTGCCAGCAGCGTAGCGGGAGGGCCAGGAGATACGCAGTATTTT	CASSVAGGPGDTQYF	TRBJ2-3	-	TRBD2	TRBV9
TGCAGCGCTTTAGACAGCGGGGTGGGCCCAGGGACCCAGTACTTC	CSALDSGVGPGTQYF	TRBJ2-5	-	TRBD2	TRBV29-1
TGCGCCAGCAGCTTGGGGCCCACAGATACGCAGTATTTT	CASSLGPTDTQYF	TRBJ2-3	-	-	TRBV5-1
TGTGCCAGTAGAGCCAGGGGCTTTAGCAATCAGCCCCAGCATTTT	CASRARGFSNQPQHF	TRBJ1-5	-	-	TRBV19
TGTGCCAGCAGTCCACCGGGACAGGGGCCGTTGGTCTCTGGAAACACCATATATTTT	CASSPPGQGPLVSGNTIYF	TRBJ1-3	-	TRBD1	TRBV28
TGCGCCAGCAGCTTGGGGGACAGGGCCTCGGGCGAGCAGTACTTC	CASSLGDRASGEQYF	TRBJ2-7	once	TRBD1	TRBV5-1
TGCGCCAGCAGCCAAGTAGGACCCCAGGGGGGTAGAGACCCAGATACGCAGTATTTT	CASSQVGPQGGRDPDTQYF	TRBJ2-3	-	-	TRBV4-1
TGTGCCAGCAGCTTAGGGGGCGGGAGGGTTTTAGGCGAGCAGTACTTC	CASSLGGGRVLGEQYF	TRBJ2-7	-	TRBD2	TRBV11-2
TGTGCCAGCAGTTTAACAGGACAGTTTAGCAATCAGCCCCAGCATTTT	CASSLTGQFSNQPQHF	TRBJ1-5	-	-	TRBV6-5
TGTGCCAGCAGTGTTGGACTAGTCGGTGAGCAGTTCTTC	CASSVGLVGEQFF	TRBJ2-1	-	TRBD2	TRBV2
TGTGCCAGCACCAAACAGGGGGTGAACACTGAAGCTTTCTTT	CASTKQGVNTEAFF	TRBJ1-1	-	TRBD1	TRBV5-8
TGTGCCAGCTCACTTACAGCAAGGGATACGCAGTATTTT	CASSLTARDTQYF	TRBJ2-3	-	-	TRBV18
TGTGCCAGCAGCTTACAGGGGGCTTATGGCTACACCTTC	CASSLQGAYGYTF	TRBJ1-2	-	TRBD1	TRBV7-2
TGTGCCAGCAGCGCGGGACAGGTAAACACCGGGGAGCTGTTTTTT	CASSAGQVNTGELFF	TRBJ2-2	-	TRBD1	TRBV9
TGTGCCAGCAGTTACATGACAGGGGCCCAAGAGACCCAGTACTTC	CASSYMTGAQETQYF	TRBJ2-5	-	TRBD1	TRBV6-6
TGTGCCAGCAGCCGTGGACTAGCGGGAGCACGAGAGACCCAGTACTTC	CASSRGLAGARETQYF	TRBJ2-5	-	TRBD2	TRBV7-2
TGTGCCAGCAGCCACGGAGTCCAAGAGACCCAGTACTTC	CASSHGVQETQYF	TRBJ2-5	-	-	TRBV14
TGTGCCAGCAGACCAACACTAGCGGGAGCCCACCGGGACAATGAGCAGTTCTTC	CASRPTLAGAHRDNEQFF	TRBJ2-1	-	TRBD2	TRBV7-2
TGTGCCAGCAGCTTCGGACTAGCGGGAGGACCCACCGGGGAGCTGTTTTTT	CASSFGLAGGPTGELFF	TRBJ2-2	-	TRBD2	TRBV7-3
TGTGCCTCCCATCGACAGGGTTCCTACGAGCAGTACTTC	CASHRQGSYEQYF	TRBJ2-7	-	TRBD1	TRBV30
TGTGCCAGCAGCAAATTGGCGGGGATAAACAATGAGCAGTTCTTC	CASSKLAGINNEQFF	TRBJ2-1	-	-	TRBV11-3
TGCAGCGTTGGAGGGGGCAGGGGAGCCCAAGAGACCCAGTACTTC	CSVGGGRGAQETQYF	TRBJ2-5	-	TRBD1	TRBV29-1
TGTGCCAGCAGCTTGGGGCTCCAATCCTACAATGAGCAGTTCTTC	CASSLGLQSYNEQFF	TRBJ2-1	-	-	TRBV5-6
TGTGCCAGCAGCTTGGGCCGGCGCTCTGGGGCCAACGTCCTGACTTTC	CASSLGRRSGANVLTF	TRBJ2-6	-	-	TRBV5-4
TGTGCCAGCAGCTTGGCCCAGGGTAGCGGGAGCTTTTGGTTCTTC	CASSLAQGSGSFWFF	TRBJ2-1	-	TRBD2	TRBV5-8
TGTGCCACCAGCAGAACCCTGGGCACTGAAGCTTTCTTT	CATSRTLGTEAFF	TRBJ1-1	-	-	TRBV15
TGCGCCAGCAGCCAAGGGGCAACAACCTCTGGGGCCAACGTCCTGACTTTC	CASSQGATTSGANVLTF	TRBJ2-6	-	-	TRBV4-1
TGTGCCACCAGCAGGGCAAGGGCGGAGACCCAGTACTTC	CATSRARAETQYF	TRBJ2-5	-	-	TRBV15
TGTGCCAGCACCCCGGGTCCGACAATCCAAGAGACCCAGTACTTC	CASTPGPTIQETQYF	TRBJ2-5	-	-	TRBV9